These 5 T cell receptor beta chains share one sample of origin, sequenced in a study of T-cell reconstitution after alpha-beta-depleted transplantation in children. TCRbeta library construction was performed incorporating unique molecular identifiers. TCRdb reanalysed the PCR reads using MiXCR and keeps one entry per CDR3 protein. In the table there are a few hundred thousand distinct CDR3 sequences, roughly a tenth of which are singletons. The sample in question was PBMCs, obtained before TCRalphabeta/CD19-depleted stem cell transplant. These receptors all come from a child under two years old with acute myeloid leukemia, due to receive a stem cell transplant.

This clonotype was seen many times. V usage is TRBV12-3 or TRBV12-4 and J usage is TRBJ2-4, with D maybe TRBD2 (5 bases). V gave up 6 bases and J gave up 2 bases, with 11 bases separating them. The CDR3 has 14 amino acids. The CDR3 loop reads CASSRGSTKNIQYF. The CDR3, as DNA: TGTGCCAGCAGCCGGGGTTCTACCAAAAACATTCAGTACTTC.

This clonotype was counted at least ten times. The V gene is TRBV3-1, the J gene TRBJ1-5, with TRBD1 matching 8 bases. This CDR3 is built from 15 residues. The junction had 6 bases not matched to a gene; V was cut back by 4 bases and J by 4 bases. CDR1 is LGHDT, CDR2 YNNKEL, per germline (reference sequence). CDR3 region: CASSPSDRENQPQHF. As DNA, the CDR3 is TGTGCCAGCAGCCCTTCGGACAGGGAGAATCAGCCCCAGCATTTT.

This clonotype was seen ten or more times. V gene TRBV27 combines with J gene TRBJ2-1; no reliable D call. The CDR3 spans 15 residues. Trimming removed 5 bases at V and 0 bases at J, with 11 bases between. CDR1 MNHEY and CDR2 SMNVEV come from the germline V gene (reference sequence). This CDR3 reads CASSRVVHSYNEQFF. CDR3 nucleotide sequence: TGTGCCAGCAGTCGAGTGGTGCACTCCTACAATGAGCAGTTCTTC.

Ten or more counts support this clonotype. The chain has TRBV28 and TRBJ1-6, with D possibly TRBD1 on 5 matching bases. From germline, CDR1 is MDHEN and CDR2 SYDVKM. The CDR3 loop spans 12 amino acids. V was trimmed by 4 bases and J by 9 bases, leaving 7 bases between them. The CDR3 region is CASSSRVSPLHF. The CDR3 DNA reads TGTGCCAGCAGTTCCAGGGTTTCACCCCTCCACTTT.

This chain uses TRBV28 with TRBJ1-5; the match to TRBD1 covers 9 bases. J gave up 2 bases and V 6 bases, and 5 bases lay outside the gene matches. CDR3 length equals 15 residues. Germline V gives CDR1 MDHEN, CDR2 SYDVKM. DNA of the CDR3: TGTGCCAGCAGCACCCGGGACAGGGGCAATCAGCCCCAGCATTTT. Encoded protein: CASSTRDRGNQPQHF.